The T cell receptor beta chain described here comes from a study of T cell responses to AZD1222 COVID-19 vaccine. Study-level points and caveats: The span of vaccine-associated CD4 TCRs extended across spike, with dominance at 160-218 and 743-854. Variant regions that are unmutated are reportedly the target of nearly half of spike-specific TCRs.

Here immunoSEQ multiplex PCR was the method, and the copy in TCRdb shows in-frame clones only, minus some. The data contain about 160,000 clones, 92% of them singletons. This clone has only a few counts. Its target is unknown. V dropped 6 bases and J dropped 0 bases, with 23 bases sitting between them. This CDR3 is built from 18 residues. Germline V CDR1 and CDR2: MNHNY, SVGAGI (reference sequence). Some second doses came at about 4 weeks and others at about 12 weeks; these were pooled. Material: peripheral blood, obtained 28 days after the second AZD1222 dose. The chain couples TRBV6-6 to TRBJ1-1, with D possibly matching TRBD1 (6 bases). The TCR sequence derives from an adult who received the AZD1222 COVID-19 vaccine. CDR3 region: CASSRLGGRRHMNTEAFF. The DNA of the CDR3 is TGTGCCAGCAGCCGACTCGGGGGCCGCCGCCACATGAACACTGAAGCTTTCTTT.